Each of the 30 T cell receptor beta chains below was sequenced from the same sample in a study of cytomegalovirus exposure and HLA in healthy donors. Measured with immunoSEQ multiplex PCR; TCRdb has only the in-frame clones, and not every one. Of about 160,000 clones in the sample, 85% to 90% are singletons; the top ten hold under 3%. The sequencing input was PBMCs. Receptors were obtained from a man in his late teens or twenties in good health and CMV-seronegative.

The rearrangement links TRBV6-1 to TRBJ1-3, with D possibly matching TRBD1 (6 bases). Trimming pared 7 bases from V and 1 base from J, leaving 11 bases between. CDR1 and CDR2 (germline): MNHNS, SASEGT. This CDR3 has 14 amino acids. The CDR3 spells CASTQTGSGNTIYF. As DNA, the CDR3 is TGTGCCAGCACCCAAACAGGGTCTGGAAACACCATATATTTT.

The chain is built from TRBV5-8 and TRBJ2-7; TRBD1 matches 9 bases. The V segment lost 5 bases and the J segment 6 bases; nucleotides outside the gene matches: 18. The CDR3 consists of 17 residues. CDR1 and CDR2 from the germline V gene are SGHTS and YDEGEE. The CDR3 nucleotides are TGTGCCAGCAGAAGAAACACTTACCGGGACAGGGATCGCGAGCAGTACTTC. As protein: CASRRNTYRDRDREQYF.

The V gene is TRBV6-5, the J gene TRBJ1-1; 8 positions match TRBD1. Germline lookup yields CDR1 MNHEY and CDR2 SVGAGI. V lost 3 bases to trimming and J lost 7 bases; unmatched junction nucleotides: 10. This CDR3 has 15 amino acids. The CDR3: CASSYGPGGQIEAFF. Written as DNA, the CDR3 is TGTGCCAGCAGTTATGGTCCAGGGGGCCAAATTGAAGCTTTCTTT.

The J gene is TRBJ1-2, the V gene TRBV6-5, with 8 bases lining up with TRBD1. V was pared by 5 bases and J by 8 bases, with 13 bases of the junction left unmatched. The CDR3 sequence is 15 residues long. From germline, CDR1 is MNHEY and CDR2 SVGAGI. CDR3 residues: CASSPRTGNWKGYTF. The CDR3 nucleotides are TGTGCCAGCAGTCCCCGGACAGGGAATTGGAAAGGCTACACCTTC.

The V call is TRBV28, the J call TRBJ2-7; 8 bases are shared with TRBD1. Trimming removed 2 bases from V and 7 bases from J; junction bases left unmatched: 4. Germline values: CDR1 MDHEN, CDR2 SYDVKM. The CDR3 covers 13 residues. The CDR3 DNA follows: TGTGCCAGCAGTTTAGTGCAGGGGGCGGAGCAGTACTTC. This encodes CASSLVQGAEQYF. Variable domain in full (rest from reference TRBV28 and TRBJ2-7): DVKVTQSSRYLVKRTGEKVFLECVQDMDHENMFWYRQDPGLGLRLIYFSYDVKMKEKGDIPEGYSVSREKKERFSLILESASTNQTSMYLCASSLVQGAEQYFGPGTRLTVT.

This chain links TRBV6-1 with TRBJ2-2; D gene ambiguous. Per the germline V gene, CDR1 is MNHNS and CDR2 is SASEGT. This CDR3 spans 16 amino acids. V lost 0 bases and J 0 bases, leaving 8 bases between the germline ends. The CDR3 DNA is TGTGCCAGCAGTGAAGCAAAAATATCGAACACCGGGGAGCTGTTTTTT. It is translated as CASSEAKISNTGELFF.

V usage is TRBV4-1 and J usage is TRBJ2-5; TRBD2 aligns across 14 bases. Unmatched junction bases numbered 6, after V lost 1 base and J lost 5 bases. The CDR3 is made up of 17 amino acids. Germline CDR1 is MGHRA and CDR2 is YSYEKL. The CDR3 bases are TGCGCCAGCAGCCAAGGACCGGGACTAGCGGGAGAGGAGACCCAGTACTTC. It encodes CASSQGPGLAGEETQYF.

V is TRBV29-1 and J is TRBJ2-3; 7 bases match TRBD1. This CDR3 region has 17 residues. Germline V gives CDR1 SQVTM, CDR2 ANQGSEA. The V segment lost 4 bases and the J segment 5 bases; nucleotides outside the gene matches: 18. CDR3 residues: CSVAKGADRARGDTQYF. As DNA, the CDR3 is TGCAGCGTTGCCAAGGGGGCCGATAGGGCCCGGGGAGATACGCAGTATTTT.

The chain joins TRBV19 to TRBJ2-7, with a weak D call TRBD2 (6 bases). Trimming took off 3 bases at V and 5 bases at J, with 14 bases between the two ends. The CDR3 is made up of 14 amino acids. Germline CDR1 LNHDA, CDR2 SQIVND (reference sequence). Here the CDR3 reads CASSISGESHEQYF. The CDR3 region has the DNA TGTGCCAGTAGTATTTCGGGAGAGTCCCACGAGCAGTACTTC. Filled out from reference TRBV19 and TRBJ2-7, the complete variable domain reads DGGITQSPKYLFRKEGQNVTLSCEQNLNHDAMYWYRQDPGQGLRLIYYSQIVNDFQKGDIAEGYSVSREKKESFPLTVTSAQKNPTAFYLCASSISGESHEQYFGPGTRLTVT.

This sequence joins TRBV10-1 and TRBJ1-5, with 8 bases identical to TRBD1. The CDR3 totals 14 residues. V trimming: 4 bases; J trimming: 7 bases; junction bases outside the gene matches: 6. Germline CDR1 is WNHNN and CDR2 is SYGVQD (reference sequence). DNA of the CDR3: TGCGCCAGCAGTGGAGGGACAGGCAGACAGCCCCAGCATTTT. This codes for CASSGGTGRQPQHF.

The J gene is TRBJ2-7, the V gene TRBV27; weak D call: TRBD2 (6 bases). Germline values: CDR1 MNHEY, CDR2 SMNVEV (reference sequence). The ends were cut back, 6 bases at V and 4 bases at J, with 16 bases in the middle. The CDR3 is made up of 14 amino acids. This chain's CDR3 is CASSLGLSGYEQYV. CDR3 bases: TGTGCCAGCAGCCTCGGACTAAGTGGGTACGAGCAGTACGTC.

This chain joins TRBV4-1 and TRBJ2-7; possible D gene TRBD2, 5 bases. Germline V CDR1 and CDR2: MGHRA, YSYEKL. With 3 bases removed from V and 2 bases from J, the gap between germline ends came to 8 bases. This CDR3 has 13 amino acids. This CDR3 is CASSQDGTYEQYF. The CDR3 DNA reads TGCGCCAGCAGCCAGGACGGGACCTACGAGCAGTACTTC.

This chain links TRBV19 with TRBJ1-4, with D uncertain. The CDR3 is 11 amino acids. V lost 10 bases, J lost 7 bases, and 10 bases lay in between. The germline V gene has CDR1 LNHDA and CDR2 SQIVND (reference sequence). This CDR3 reads CATSGVEKLFF. In DNA, the CDR3 is TGTGCCACCTCCGGGGTTGAAAAACTGTTTTTT.

This chain connects TRBV4-2 to TRBJ2-2; 11 nucleotides align to TRBD2. This CDR3 is built from 16 residues. Losses at the gene ends were 3 bases for V and 6 bases for J; bases not matched to a gene: 6. CDR1 is LGHNA, CDR2 YNFKEQ, per germline. Written as DNA, the CDR3 is TGTGCCAGCAGCCACCTAGCGGGGGGAGCTTCCGGGGAGCTGTTTTTT. This gives the protein CASSHLAGGASGELFF.

The chain carries TRBV7-9 and TRBJ1-2; TRBD1 is a possible D gene (5 bases). Per the germline V gene, CDR1 is SEHNR and CDR2 is FQNEAQ (reference sequence). The V gene lost 5 bases and the J gene lost 8 bases, with 21 bases spanning the gap. The CDR3 consists of 15 residues. The CDR3 is CASSRGAGGRLGYTF. The CDR3 DNA follows: TGTGCCAGCAGCCGAGGGGCCGGGGGTAGATTAGGCTACACCTTC.

The chain combines TRBV6-6 with TRBJ1-2; D is possibly TRBD1 (6 bases). Germline CDR1 is MNHNY and CDR2 is SVGAGI (reference sequence). The CDR3 is 13 amino acids. V was clipped by 5 bases and J by 7 bases, with 14 bases between them. The CDR3 bases are TGTGCCAGCAGTACAACAGGGTCTGGTGGCTACACCTTC. Protein: CASSTTGSGGYTF.

This chain connects TRBV27 to TRBJ2-7; D is unresolved. V lost 2 bases, J lost 2 bases, and 13 bases lay in between. The CDR3 spans 15 residues. Germline loops: CDR1 MNHEY, CDR2 SMNVEV (reference sequence). CDR3 protein: CASSLVAAVTYEQYF. In DNA form, the CDR3 reads TGTGCCAGCAGTTTAGTGGCGGCGGTAACCTACGAGCAGTACTTC.

The J gene is TRBJ1-5, the V gene TRBV27; TRBD1 aligns across 8 bases. The germline gives CDR1 MNHEY, CDR2 SMNVEV (reference sequence). The CDR3 has 15 residues. The V segment lost 7 bases and the J segment 2 bases; nucleotides outside the gene matches: 7. The CDR3 spells CASKAGGGGNQPQHF. As DNA, the CDR3 is TGTGCCAGCAAGGCAGGGGGCGGAGGCAATCAGCCCCAGCATTTT.

The rearrangement links TRBV6-1 to TRBJ2-3, with D possibly TRBD2 on 7 matching bases. Trimming took 4 bases from V and 0 from J, leaving 14 bases between them. In germline, CDR1 is MNHNS, CDR2 SASEGT. This CDR3 spans 16 amino acids. Here the CDR3 reads CASSGGGGYSTDTQYF. In DNA form, the CDR3 reads TGTGCCAGCAGTGGGGGAGGGGGGTACAGCACAGATACGCAGTATTTT.

The genes are TRBV5-6 and TRBJ1-2; a weak D match, TRBD1 (5 bases). CDR1 SGHDT and CDR2 YYEEEE come from the germline V gene. The CDR3 is 15 amino acids. The V and J ends lost 1 base and 8 bases respectively, with 18 bases between them. This CDR3 reads CASSLLGREMGGYTF. The CDR3 bases are TGTGCCAGCAGCTTGTTGGGCAGGGAAATGGGAGGCTACACCTTC. Combining the CDR3 with reference TRBV5-6 and TRBJ1-2 gives the whole variable domain DAGVTQSPTHLIKTRGQQVTLRCSPKSGHDTVSWYQQALGQGPQFIFQYYEEEERQRGNFPDRFSGHQFPNYSSELNVNALLLGDSALYLCASSLLGREMGGYTFGSGTRLTVV.

The V gene is TRBV29-1, the J gene TRBJ1-2, with D possibly matching TRBD1 (6 bases). The CDR3 totals 12 residues. Germline CDR1 is SQVTM and CDR2 is ANQGSEA. Deletions cut 6 bases from V and 4 bases from J, with 12 bases between. The CDR3 DNA sequence: TGCAGCGTGGGGGCTTATGGCTATGGCTACACCTTC. Its translation is CSVGAYGYGYTF.

V and J are TRBV27 and TRBJ2-1; weak D call: TRBD1 (6 bases). CDR1 is MNHEY, CDR2 SMNVEV, per germline (reference sequence). The CDR3 has 14 residues. V was trimmed by 7 bases and J by 2 bases, leaving 12 bases between them. CDR3 sequence: CASNVQGTYNEQFF. CDR3 nucleotide sequence: TGTGCCAGCAATGTCCAGGGGACCTACAATGAGCAGTTCTTC.

The DNA of the CDR3 is TGTGCCAGCAGTGAAATCGCAGGGGCAGGCTATGGCTACACCTTC. It translates to CASSEIAGAGYGYTF. The chain is built from TRBV6-1 and TRBJ1-2; D is perhaps TRBD1 (6 bases). Germline V lookup: CDR1 MNHNS, CDR2 SASEGT. CDR3 length: 15 residues. With 2 bases removed from V and 4 bases from J, the gap between germline ends came to 14 bases.

The CDR3 loop reads CATFAGRQSTDTQYF. The CDR3, as DNA: TGTGCCACCTTTGCCGGGAGACAGAGCACAGATACGCAGTATTTT. The V and J genes are TRBV15 and TRBJ2-3; D may be TRBD2 (6 bases). Between the trimmed V and J ends, which lost 8 bases and 0 bases, there was a span of 15 bases. Germline lookup yields CDR1 LNHNV and CDR2 YYDKDF (reference sequence). This CDR3 is built from 15 residues.

The chain uses TRBV7-2 and TRBJ2-1, with 10 bases lining up with TRBD1. The CDR3 is 13 residues long. V was pared by 4 bases and J by 7 bases, with 1 base of the junction left unmatched. CDR1 and CDR2 (germline): SGHTA, FQGNSA. CDR3 residues: CASSWDRGNEQFF. The CDR3 nucleotides are TGTGCCAGCAGCTGGGACAGGGGTAATGAGCAGTTCTTC.

The rearrangement links TRBV2 to TRBJ2-5; 9 positions match TRBD2. This CDR3 has 18 amino acids. V shed 3 bases, J shed 4 bases, and the junction held 15 bases outside the gene matches. Per the germline V gene, CDR1 is SNHLY and CDR2 is FYNNEI. CDR3 sequence reads: CASSDSPQRGAEGETQYF. The CDR3 DNA is TGTGCCAGCAGTGATAGCCCCCAGCGGGGGGCCGAAGGAGAGACCCAGTACTTC.

The chain joins TRBV7-2 to TRBJ2-1; D may be TRBD2 (5 bases). The V end was cut by 4 bases, the J end by 9 bases, with 19 bases between. This CDR3 is 15 amino acids long. Germline CDR1 reads SGHTA; CDR2 reads FQGNSA. The CDR3 DNA is TGTGCCAGCAGCTCCCGACTCGGTCCCGAGGGTGAGCAGTTCTTC. Translated: CASSSRLGPEGEQFF. Full variable domain (remainder filled in from reference TRBV7-2 and TRBJ2-1): GAGVSQSPSNKVTEKGKDVELRCDPISGHTALYWYRQSLGQGLEFLIYFQGNSAPDKSGLPSDRFSAERTGGSVSTLTIQRTQQEDSAVYLCASSSRLGPEGEQFFGPGTRLTVL.

The chain is built from TRBV5-6 and TRBJ2-6, with a possible D match to TRBD2 (5 bases). V was trimmed by 1 base and J by 3 bases, leaving 11 bases between them. This CDR3 comprises 16 residues. CDR1 is SGHDT and CDR2 is YYEEEE in the germline V gene. The CDR3 DNA sequence: TGTGCCAGCAGCTTGCAACTGGAGGTTGGGGCCAACGTCCTGACTTTC. This codes for CASSLQLEVGANVLTF.

The genes are TRBV6-1 and TRBJ1-5; 8 bases align to TRBD1. Germline CDR1 MNHNS, CDR2 SASEGT. Unmatched junction bases numbered 7, after V lost 6 bases and J lost 6 bases. This CDR3 has 14 residues. The CDR3 sequence: CASSRTGIGQPQHF. The CDR3 DNA is TGTGCCAGCAGCCGGACAGGGATCGGTCAGCCCCAGCATTTT.

The CDR3 here is CASSNRDRDTYEQYF. The CDR3 bases are TGTGCCAGCAGCAATAGGGACAGGGATACCTACGAGCAGTACTTC. V and J are TRBV11-2 and TRBJ2-7; 9 nucleotides line up with TRBD1. Germline V lookup: CDR1 SGHAT, CDR2 FQNNGV. Trimming cost V 5 bases and J 2 bases; bases outside gene matches: 7. CDR3 length: 15 amino acids.